This T cell receptor beta chain comes out of a study of cytomegalovirus exposure and HLA in healthy donors. Whole-study context: Unique TCR beta sequences numbering approximately 100 million came from 190 million or so T cells in an earlier analysis. Early released data comprised around 80 million unique TCRs from HLA-typed donors. Whole-study results and caveats: When analyzed later, a missense DCLRE1C variant was found to be linked to TCR beta V- and J-gene trimming. In an earlier analysis, most TCR beta V segments were productive about 87% or about 30% of the time.

Of note for this clone: The antigen remains undetermined.

The PCR had 60 Vbeta and 13 Jbeta primers. Data came from immunoSEQ multiplex PCR; TCRdb stores just in-frame clones and leaves some out. The data hold about 250,000 clones, with roughly 80% observed a single time. This CDR3 has 17 amino acids. Germline CDR1 reads SGHNT; CDR2 reads YYREEE (reference sequence). Deletions cut 1 base from V and 0 bases from J, with 16 bases between. This rearrangement joins TRBV5-4 to TRBJ1-1; D is ambiguous. The receptor's source is a girl aged 2-10 years in good health and CMV-seronegative. Sequencing was performed on PBMCs. The CDR3 reads CASSLNAVSSVNTEAFF. In DNA form, the CDR3 reads TGTGCCAGCAGCTTGAACGCCGTGAGTTCTGTGAACACTGAAGCTTTCTTT.